This record looks at one T cell receptor beta chain sequence and its context. This specimen comes from a study of blood T cell repertoires in COVID-19. On the study more broadly: Sites in the United States, Italy and Spain provided acute and convalescent COVID-19 samples.

Germline-derived CDR1 and CDR2 are GTSNPN and SVGIG (reference sequence). Trimming cost V 0 bases and J 4 bases; bases outside gene matches: 1. The CDR3 contains 15 residues. The method was immunoSEQ multiplex PCR; TCRdb's version includes in-frame clones alone and lacks a portion of them. The sample lists around 190,000 clones; 85% were seen once. The sequence derives from a woman aged 55-70 years with acute or convalescent COVID-19. The chain uses TRBV30 and TRBJ1-4; 11 positions match TRBD1. Source material: peripheral blood. The CDR3 bases are TGTGCCTGGAGTGTCGGGACAGGGGGTAATGAAAAACTGTTTTTT. Its protein is CAWSVGTGGNEKLFF.